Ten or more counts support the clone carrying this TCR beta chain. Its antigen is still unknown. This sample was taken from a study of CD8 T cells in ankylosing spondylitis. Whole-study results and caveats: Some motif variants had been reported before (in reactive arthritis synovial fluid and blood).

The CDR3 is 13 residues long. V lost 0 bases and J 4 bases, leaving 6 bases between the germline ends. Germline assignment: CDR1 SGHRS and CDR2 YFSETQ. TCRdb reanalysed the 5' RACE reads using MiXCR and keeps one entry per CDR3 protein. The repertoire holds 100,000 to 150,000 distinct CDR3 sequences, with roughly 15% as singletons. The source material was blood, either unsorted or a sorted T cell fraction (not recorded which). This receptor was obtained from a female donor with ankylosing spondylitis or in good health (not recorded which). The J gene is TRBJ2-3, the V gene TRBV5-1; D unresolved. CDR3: CASSLDRPDTQYF. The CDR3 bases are TGCGCCAGCAGCTTGGATCGACCAGATACGCAGTATTTT.